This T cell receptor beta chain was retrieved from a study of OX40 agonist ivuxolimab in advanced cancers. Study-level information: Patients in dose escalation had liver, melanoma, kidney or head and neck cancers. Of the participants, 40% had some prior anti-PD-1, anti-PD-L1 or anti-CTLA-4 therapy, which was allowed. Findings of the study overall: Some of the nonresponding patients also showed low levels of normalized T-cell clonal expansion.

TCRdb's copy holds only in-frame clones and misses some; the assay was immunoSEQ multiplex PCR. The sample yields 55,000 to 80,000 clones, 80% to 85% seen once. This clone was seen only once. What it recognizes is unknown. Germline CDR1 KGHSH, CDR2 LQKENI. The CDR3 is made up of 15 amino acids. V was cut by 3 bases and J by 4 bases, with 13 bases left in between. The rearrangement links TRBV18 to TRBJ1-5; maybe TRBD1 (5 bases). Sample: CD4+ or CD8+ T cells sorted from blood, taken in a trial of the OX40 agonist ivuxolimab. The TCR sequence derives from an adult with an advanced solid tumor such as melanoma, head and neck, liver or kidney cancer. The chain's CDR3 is CASSPVQAQNQPQHF. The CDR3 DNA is TGTGCCAGCTCACCGGTACAGGCACAAAATCAGCCCCAGCATTTT.